The 12 T cell receptor beta chains below all came from one sample that was sequenced in a study of cytomegalovirus exposure and HLA in healthy donors. PCR employed 60 Vbeta and 13 Jbeta primers. The method was immunoSEQ multiplex PCR; TCRdb's version includes in-frame clones alone and lacks a portion of them. The sample carries about 160,000 clones, about 80% recorded once. The sample comprised PBMCs. The receptors come from a woman between 50 and 59 years old in good health and CMV-seronegative.

The chain combines TRBV7-9 with TRBJ1-1, with D possibly TRBD1 on 5 matching bases. Germline loops: CDR1 SEHNR, CDR2 FQNEAQ (reference sequence). Trimming took 5 bases from V and 4 from J, leaving 23 bases between them. The CDR3 sequence is 17 residues long. The CDR3 reads CASSPGIAAYGSTEAFF. The CDR3 DNA follows: TGTGCCAGCAGCCCAGGGATCGCCGCATACGGGAGCACTGAAGCTTTCTTT.

The V and J genes are TRBV4-2 and TRBJ1-4; 7 bases fit TRBD1. Germline CDR1 LGHNA, CDR2 YNFKEQ. CDR3 size: 15 residues. V was clipped by 0 bases and J by 7 bases; unmatched bases: 5. The CDR3 sequence: CASSQDRGSGEKLFF. The CDR3 DNA is TGTGCCAGCAGCCAAGACAGGGGGAGCGGTGAAAAACTGTTTTTT.

The gene calls are TRBV27 and TRBJ2-7, with a possible D match to TRBD2 (5 bases). CDR1 and CDR2 from the germline V gene are MNHEY and SMNVEV (reference sequence). V was shortened by 2 bases and J by 0 bases, with 8 bases between the two germline ends. This CDR3 is 14 amino acids long. The CDR3 loop is CASSLAGYSYEQYF. Here the CDR3 DNA reads TGTGCCAGCAGTTTAGCGGGTTACTCCTACGAGCAGTACTTC.

V is TRBV7-9 and J is TRBJ1-5; possibly TRBD1 for D (6 bases). The CDR3 covers 15 residues. Trimming left V 0 bases short and J 3 bases short, with 9 bases between. Germline values: CDR1 SEHNR, CDR2 FQNEAQ (reference sequence). CDR3 sequence reads: CASSLATGLNQPQHF. CDR3 sequence (DNA): TGTGCCAGCAGCTTAGCGACAGGACTCAATCAGCCCCAGCATTTT.

The chain uses TRBV6-5 and TRBJ2-7; a possible D gene is TRBD1 (6 bases). The CDR3 is 15 residues long. The germline V gene has CDR1 MNHEY and CDR2 SVGAGI. Deletions cut 6 bases from V and 4 bases from J, with 19 bases between. The CDR3: CASSRLSSRGYEQYF. DNA for the CDR3: TGTGCCAGCAGCCGACTCTCTTCCAGGGGTTACGAGCAGTACTTC.

The rearrangement joins TRBV27 to TRBJ1-2; TRBD1 matches at 7 bases. CDR3 length equals 14 residues. The germline gives CDR1 MNHEY, CDR2 SMNVEV (reference sequence). V shed 4 bases, J shed 3 bases, and the junction held 5 bases outside the gene matches. CDR3 protein: CASSYGQADYGYTF. The CDR3 bases are TGTGCCAGCAGTTACGGACAGGCGGACTATGGCTACACCTTC.

The rearrangement links TRBV6-5 to TRBJ2-5; 9 bases line up with TRBD1. TRBJ2-7 explains the end of the DNA better; the J call may be wrong. Germline CDR1 reads MNHEY; CDR2 reads SVGAGI. The CDR3 extends over 15 amino acids. The CDR3 DNA reads TGTGCCAGCACCCGGGACAGGGCCACCACCTACGAGCAGTACTTC. This codes for CASTRDRATTYEQYF.

This chain uses TRBV7-9 with TRBJ1-2; TRBD1 is a possible D gene (5 bases). The V end lost 6 bases, the J end lost 3 bases, and 11 bases lay between the germline ends. The CDR3 is 13 amino acids. Germline V CDR1 and CDR2: SEHNR, FQNEAQ (reference sequence). The CDR3 sequence: CASSPTTDYGYTF. The CDR3 DNA reads as TGTGCCAGCAGTCCAACGACAGACTATGGCTACACCTTC.

This clone was detected a few times. In DNA, the CDR3 is TGCGCCAGCAGGATTCAGGTTGATGAAGCTTTCTTT. This codes for CASRIQVDEAFF. V and J are TRBV5-1 and TRBJ1-1; D is uncertain. V was trimmed by 5 bases and J by 7 bases, leaving 12 bases between them. CDR3 length: 12 residues. The germline gives CDR1 SGHRS, CDR2 YFSETQ.

The V and J genes are TRBV5-1 and TRBJ2-1; TRBD2 matches at 8 bases. There are 16 residues in the CDR3. Germline V CDR1 and CDR2: SGHRS, YFSETQ. V lost 4 bases and J lost 7; bases outside the gene matches: 13. The CDR3 bases are TGCGCCAGCAGCCCCAATATCGGGGGGGCCGATAATGAGCAGTTCTTC. The encoded protein is CASSPNIGGADNEQFF.

The CDR3 is CASSRGGFTGELFF. CDR3 nucleotide sequence: TGTGCCAGCAGCCGGGGGGGTTTCACCGGGGAGCTGTTTTTT. V is TRBV7-2 and J is TRBJ2-2, with TRBD2 matching over 8 bases. The V gene end was trimmed by 5 bases and the J gene end by 4 bases; junction bases not matched to a gene: 3. CDR1 is SGHTA, CDR2 FQGNSA, per germline. The CDR3 extends over 14 amino acids.

The V and J genes are TRBV29-1 and TRBJ1-2; the match to TRBD1 covers 9 bases. The junction had 6 bases not matched to a gene; V was cut back by 5 bases and J by 8 bases. Germline CDR1 SQVTM, CDR2 ANQGSEA. The CDR3 sequence is 12 residues long. CDR3 in DNA: TGCAGCGTTTTGACAGGGGGTGGGGGCTACACCTTC. Residues: CSVLTGGGGYTF.